Detailed here is one T cell receptor beta chain. The entry originates in a study of T cell responses to AZD1222 COVID-19 vaccine. V was trimmed by 1 base and J by 1 base, leaving 10 bases between them. The CDR3 covers 15 residues. CDR1 and CDR2 from the germline V gene are LGHNA and YNFKEQ. Clones were read by immunoSEQ multiplex PCR, and TCRdb kept only the in-frame ones, dropping some. In the table there are 150,000 or so clones, 90% to 95% of which are singletons. The sequence came from an adult in good health. This chain uses TRBV4-2 with TRBJ1-2; the D is unclear. Sequences were derived from peripheral blood, sampled on day 0 of AZD1222 vaccination. CDR3 sequence (DNA): TGTGCCAGCAGCCAAGTTCTAGAAAGTAACTATGGCTACACCTTC. Its protein product is CASSQVLESNYGYTF.